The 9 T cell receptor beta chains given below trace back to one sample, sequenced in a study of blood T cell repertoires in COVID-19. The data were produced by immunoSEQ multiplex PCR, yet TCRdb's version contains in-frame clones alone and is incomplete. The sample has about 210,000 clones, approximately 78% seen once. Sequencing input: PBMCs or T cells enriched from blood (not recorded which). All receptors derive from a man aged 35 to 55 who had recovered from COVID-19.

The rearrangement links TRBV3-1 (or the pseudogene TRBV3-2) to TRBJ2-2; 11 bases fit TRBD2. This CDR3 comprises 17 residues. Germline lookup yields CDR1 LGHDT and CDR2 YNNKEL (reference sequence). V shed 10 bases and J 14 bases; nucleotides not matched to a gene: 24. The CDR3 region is CATADLITSGSSPRLFF. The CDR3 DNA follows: TGTGCCACAGCAGACCTCATCACTAGCGGGAGCTCTCCACGACTGTTTTTT.

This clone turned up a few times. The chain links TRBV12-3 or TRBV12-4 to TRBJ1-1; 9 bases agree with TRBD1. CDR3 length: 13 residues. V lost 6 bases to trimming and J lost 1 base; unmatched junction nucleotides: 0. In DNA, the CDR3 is TGTGCCAGCAGGGACAGGGGGAACACTGAAGCTTTCTTT. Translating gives CASRDRGNTEAFF.

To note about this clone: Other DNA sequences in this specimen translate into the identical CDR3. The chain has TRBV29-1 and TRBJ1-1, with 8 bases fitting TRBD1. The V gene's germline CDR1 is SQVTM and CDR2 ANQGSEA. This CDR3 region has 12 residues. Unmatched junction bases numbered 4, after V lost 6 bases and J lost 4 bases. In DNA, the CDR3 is TGCAGCGTAGACAGGGGAGGCACTGAAGCTTTCTTT. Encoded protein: CSVDRGGTEAFF.

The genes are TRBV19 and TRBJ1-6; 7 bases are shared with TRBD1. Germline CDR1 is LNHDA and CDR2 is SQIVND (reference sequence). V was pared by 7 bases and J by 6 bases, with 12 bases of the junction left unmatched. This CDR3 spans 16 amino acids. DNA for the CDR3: TGTGCCAGTATAGGGTTCTTGGACAGGTTTAATTCACCCCTCCACTTT. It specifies CASIGFLDRFNSPLHF.

The CDR3 DNA reads TGTGCCACCCGAGGGCCGGATCGGATTTCACCCCTCCACTTT. Protein product: CATRGPDRISPLHF. The J gene is TRBJ1-6, the V gene TRBV15, with D uncertain. V gave up 8 bases and J gave up 9 bases, with 17 bases separating them. In germline, CDR1 is LNHNV, CDR2 YYDKDF (reference sequence). This CDR3 has 14 amino acids.

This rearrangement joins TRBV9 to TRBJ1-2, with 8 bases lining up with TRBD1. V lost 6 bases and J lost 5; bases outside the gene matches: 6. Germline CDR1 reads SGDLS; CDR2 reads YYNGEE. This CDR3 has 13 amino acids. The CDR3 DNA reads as TGTGCCAGCACTCCCTGGACAGGGTATGGCTACACCTTC. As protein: CASTPWTGYGYTF.

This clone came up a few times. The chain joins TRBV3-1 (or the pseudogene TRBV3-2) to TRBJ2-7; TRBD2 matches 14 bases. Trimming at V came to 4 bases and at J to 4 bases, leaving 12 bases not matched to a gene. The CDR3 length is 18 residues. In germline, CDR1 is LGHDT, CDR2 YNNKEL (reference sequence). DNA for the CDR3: TGTGCCAGCAGCCTCGGACTAGCGGGGGGCCGTACAAGGTACGAGCAGTACTTC. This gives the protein CASSLGLAGGRTRYEQYF.

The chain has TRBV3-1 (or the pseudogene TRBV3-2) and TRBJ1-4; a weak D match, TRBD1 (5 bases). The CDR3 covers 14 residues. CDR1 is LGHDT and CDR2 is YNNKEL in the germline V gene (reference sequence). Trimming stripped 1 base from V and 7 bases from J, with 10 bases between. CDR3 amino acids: CASSQVRTGEKLFF. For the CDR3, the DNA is TGTGCCAGCAGCCAAGTGAGAACAGGTGAAAAACTGTTTTTT.

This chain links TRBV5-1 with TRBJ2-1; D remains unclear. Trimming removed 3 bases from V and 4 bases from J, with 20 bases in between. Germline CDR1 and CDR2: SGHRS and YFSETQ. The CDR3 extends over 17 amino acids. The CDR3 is CASSWSGGGKQYNEQFF. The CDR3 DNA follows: TGCGCCAGCAGCTGGTCCGGCGGCGGAAAGCAATACAATGAGCAGTTCTTC.